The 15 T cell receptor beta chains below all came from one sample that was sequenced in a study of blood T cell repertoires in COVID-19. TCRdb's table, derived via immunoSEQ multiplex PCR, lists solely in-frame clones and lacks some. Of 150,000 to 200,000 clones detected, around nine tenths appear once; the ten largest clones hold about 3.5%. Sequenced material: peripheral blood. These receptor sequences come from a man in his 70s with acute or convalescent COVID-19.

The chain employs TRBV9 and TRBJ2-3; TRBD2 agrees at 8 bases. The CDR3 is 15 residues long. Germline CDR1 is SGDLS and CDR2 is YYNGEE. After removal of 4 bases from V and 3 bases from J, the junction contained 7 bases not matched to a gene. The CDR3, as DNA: TGTGCCAGCAGCAGCGGGGGTTCGGTTACAGATACGCAGTATTTT. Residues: CASSSGGSVTDTQYF.

CDR3 loop: CASSFGGNEQFF. DNA of the CDR3: TGTGCCAGCAGCTTCGGGGGCAATGAGCAGTTCTTC. The chain uses TRBV5-4 and TRBJ2-1; weak D call: TRBD2 (6 bases). Looked up from germline, CDR1 is SGHNT and CDR2 is YYREEE (reference sequence). V was cut by 2 bases and J by 6 bases, with 6 bases left in between. This CDR3 has 12 residues.

For the CDR3, the DNA is TGTGCCAGCAGTGAAGGGGGCGCACCTAACTATGGCTACACCTTC. It specifies CASSEGGAPNYGYTF. The chain couples TRBV2 to TRBJ1-2; perhaps TRBD1 as D (5 bases). With 1 base removed from V and 0 bases from J, the gap between germline ends came to 9 bases. The CDR3 is made up of 15 amino acids. From germline, CDR1 is SNHLY and CDR2 FYNNEI.

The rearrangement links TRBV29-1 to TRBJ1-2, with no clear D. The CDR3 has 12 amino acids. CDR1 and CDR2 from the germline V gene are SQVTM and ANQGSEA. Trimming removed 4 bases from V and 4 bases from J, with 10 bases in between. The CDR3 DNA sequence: TGCAGCGTTGGACTTGGAAGCTATGGCTACACCTTC. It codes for CSVGLGSYGYTF.

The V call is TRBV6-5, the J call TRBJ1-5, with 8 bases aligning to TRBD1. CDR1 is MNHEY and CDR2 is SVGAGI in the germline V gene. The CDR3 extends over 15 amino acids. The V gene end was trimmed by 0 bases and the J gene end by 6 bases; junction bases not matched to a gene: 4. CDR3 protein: CASSYSTGGGQPQHF. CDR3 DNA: TGTGCCAGCAGTTACTCCACAGGGGGGGGTCAGCCCCAGCATTTT.

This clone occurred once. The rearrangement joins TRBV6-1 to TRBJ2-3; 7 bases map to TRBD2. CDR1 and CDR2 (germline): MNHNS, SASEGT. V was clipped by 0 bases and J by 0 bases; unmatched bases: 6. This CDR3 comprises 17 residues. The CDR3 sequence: CASSEAGGLLSTDTQYF. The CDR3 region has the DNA TGTGCCAGCAGTGAAGCGGGGGGACTACTTAGCACAGATACGCAGTATTTT.

The DNA for the CDR3 is TGTGCCAGCAGTTACCCGGGGAGTACTCAAGAGACCCAGTACTTC. The encoded protein is CASSYPGSTQETQYF. The chain carries TRBV6-2 or TRBV6-3 and TRBJ2-5; D may be TRBD2 (5 bases). V lost 2 bases and J 2 bases, leaving 12 bases between the germline ends. The CDR3 covers 15 residues. CDR1 is MNHEY and CDR2 is SVGEGT in the germline V gene.

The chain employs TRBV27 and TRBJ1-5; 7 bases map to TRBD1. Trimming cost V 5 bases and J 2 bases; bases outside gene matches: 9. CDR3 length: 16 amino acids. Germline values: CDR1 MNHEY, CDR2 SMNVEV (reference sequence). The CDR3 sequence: CASSRTGRGGNQPQHF. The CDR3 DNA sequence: TGTGCCAGCAGTCGCACGGGCAGGGGGGGCAATCAGCCCCAGCATTTT.

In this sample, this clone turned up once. The CDR3 bases are TGTGCCAGCAGTATGGAAGGCCAGGGAATCGAAAAACTGTTTTTT. Encoded protein: CASSMEGQGIEKLFF. The rearrangement uses TRBV2 and TRBJ1-4; tentatively, D is TRBD1 (5 bases). The length of the CDR3 is 15 residues. Germline V CDR1 and CDR2: SNHLY, FYNNEI. V was pared by 5 bases and J by 8 bases, with 18 bases between.

CDR3 sequence: CASSPLDRVNSPLHF. Written as DNA, the CDR3 is TGTGCCAGCTCACCGCTCGACAGGGTAAATTCACCCCTCCACTTT. The chain recombines TRBV18 with TRBJ1-6, with 7 bases fitting TRBD1. The trim removed 3 bases at V and 7 bases at J, leaving 6 bases unmatched. Germline V CDR1 and CDR2: KGHSH, LQKENI. The CDR3 covers 15 residues. Full variable domain (missing parts from reference TRBV18 and TRBJ1-6): NAGVMQNPRHLVRRRGQEARLRCSPMKGHSHVYWYRQLPEEGLKFMVYLQKENIIDESGMPKERFSAEFPKEGPSILRIQQVVRGDSAAYFCASSPLDRVNSPLHFGNGTRLTVT.

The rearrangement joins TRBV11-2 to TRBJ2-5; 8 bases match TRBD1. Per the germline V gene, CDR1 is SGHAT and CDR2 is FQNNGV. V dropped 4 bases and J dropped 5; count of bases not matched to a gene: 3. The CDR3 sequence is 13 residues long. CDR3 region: CASSSTGDETQYF. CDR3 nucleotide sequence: TGTGCCAGCAGCTCGACAGGGGATGAGACCCAGTACTTC.

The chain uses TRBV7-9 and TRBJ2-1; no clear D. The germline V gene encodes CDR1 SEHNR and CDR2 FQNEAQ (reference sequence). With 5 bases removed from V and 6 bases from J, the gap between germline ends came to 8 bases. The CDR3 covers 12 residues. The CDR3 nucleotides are TGTGCCAGCAGCCGAAAGAGCAATGAGCAGTTCTTC. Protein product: CASSRKSNEQFF.

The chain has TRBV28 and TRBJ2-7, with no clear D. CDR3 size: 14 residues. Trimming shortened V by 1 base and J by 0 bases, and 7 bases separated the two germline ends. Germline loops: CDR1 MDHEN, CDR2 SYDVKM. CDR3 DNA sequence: TGTGCCAGCAGTTTATCTGGCAGCTCCTACGAGCAGTACTTC. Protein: CASSLSGSSYEQYF.

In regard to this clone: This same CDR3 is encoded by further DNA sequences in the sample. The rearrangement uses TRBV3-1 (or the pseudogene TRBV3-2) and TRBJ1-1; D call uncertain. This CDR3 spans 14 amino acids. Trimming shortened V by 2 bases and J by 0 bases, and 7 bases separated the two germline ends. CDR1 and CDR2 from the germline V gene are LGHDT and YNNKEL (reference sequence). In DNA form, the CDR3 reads TGTGCCAGCAGCCAACTCGGGTTGAACACTGAAGCTTTCTTT. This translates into CASSQLGLNTEAFF.

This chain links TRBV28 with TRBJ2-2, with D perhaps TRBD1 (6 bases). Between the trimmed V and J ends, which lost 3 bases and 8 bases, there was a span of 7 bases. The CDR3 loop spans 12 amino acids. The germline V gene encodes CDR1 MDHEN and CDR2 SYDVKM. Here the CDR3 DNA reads TGTGCCAGCAGTTTGGGGGCAGGGGAGCTGTTTTTT. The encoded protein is CASSLGAGELFF.